Given below is one T cell receptor beta chain in context. Its antigen is currently unknown. 60 Vbeta and 13 Jbeta primers were used in PCR. Libraries were prepared by immunoSEQ multiplex PCR; TCRdb keeps only in-frame clonotypes and omits some of them. The sample lists about 150,000 clones, 9.4% occurring once. This sample was taken from a study of cytomegalovirus exposure and HLA in healthy donors. V was trimmed by 5 bases and J by 3 bases, leaving 17 bases between them. Germline values: CDR1 LNHDA, CDR2 SQIVND (reference sequence). This CDR3 contains 16 residues. Study-level findings and limits: A later analysis linked 15,000 to 20,000 TCR beta sequences to HLA alleles at 0.05 false discovery rate. Reportedly, TCR beta sequences accurately predicted HLA-A and HLA-B alleles in most subjects. A link between a missense DCLRE1C variant and TCR beta V- and J-gene trimming emerged from a later analysis. The majority of CMV-associated TCR beta chains were reported as apparently HLA-restricted in a later analysis.

The chain uses TRBV19 and TRBJ1-5; D possibly corresponds to TRBD1 (5 bases). The sample taken for sequencing was PBMCs. This TCR derives from a male donor in good health and CMV-seronegative. CDR3 residues: CASSPQGAGDNQPQHF. The CDR3 nucleotides are TGTGCCAGTAGTCCCCAGGGTGCTGGGGACAATCAGCCCCAGCATTTT.